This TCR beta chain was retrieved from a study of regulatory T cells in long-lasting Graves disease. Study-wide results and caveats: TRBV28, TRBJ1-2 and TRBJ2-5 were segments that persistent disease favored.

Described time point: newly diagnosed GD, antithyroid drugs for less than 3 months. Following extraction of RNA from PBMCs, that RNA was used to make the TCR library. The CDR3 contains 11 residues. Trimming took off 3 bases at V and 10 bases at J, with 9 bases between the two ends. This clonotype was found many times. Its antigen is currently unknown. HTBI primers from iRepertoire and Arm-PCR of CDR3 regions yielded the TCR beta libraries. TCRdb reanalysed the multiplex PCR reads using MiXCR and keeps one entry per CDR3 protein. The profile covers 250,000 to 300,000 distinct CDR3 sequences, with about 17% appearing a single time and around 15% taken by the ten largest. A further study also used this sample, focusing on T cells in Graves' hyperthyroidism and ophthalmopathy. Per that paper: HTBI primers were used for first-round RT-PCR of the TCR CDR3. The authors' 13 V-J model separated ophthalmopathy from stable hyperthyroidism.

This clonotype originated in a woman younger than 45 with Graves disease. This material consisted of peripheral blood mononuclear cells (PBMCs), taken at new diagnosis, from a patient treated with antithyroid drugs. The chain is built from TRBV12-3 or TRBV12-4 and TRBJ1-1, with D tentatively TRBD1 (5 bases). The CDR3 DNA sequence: TGTGCCAGCAGTTTGGGGGTTGCAGCTTTCTTT. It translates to CASSLGVAAFF.